Listed here are 26 T cell receptor beta chains from one sample, sequenced in a study of blood T cells in healthy people across ages. Using a J-beta primer mix together with a sample-barcoded 5' primer, a second PCR was run for about 6 to 12 cycles. MiXCR, run by TCRdb on the 5' RACE reads, gives a single entry per CDR3 protein. Among about 1 million distinct CDR3 sequences, 35% to 55% were seen once, and the ten largest hold over 15%. Sequencing input: blood. The receptors were sampled from a woman in her sixties or seventies in good health.

This clonotype was counted only a few times. The chain couples TRBV7-9 to TRBJ2-7; unclear D gene. Trimming stripped 3 bases from V and 7 bases from J, with 10 bases between. The CDR3 runs 12 residues. The germline CDR1 and CDR2 sequences are SEHNR and FQNEAQ (reference sequence). The CDR3 is CASSFNVGEQYF. CDR3 nucleotide sequence: TGTGCCAGCAGCTTTAATGTGGGAGAGCAGTACTTC.

This clonotype was detected only a few times. The chain joins TRBV6-5 to TRBJ1-1; D is uncertain. This CDR3 has 17 amino acids. The V gene's germline CDR1 is MNHEY and CDR2 SVGAGI. The V and J ends lost 4 bases and 0 bases respectively, with 18 bases between them. CDR3 residues: CASSLRSSLGLNTEAFF. Written as DNA, the CDR3 is TGTGCCAGCAGTTTGAGGTCTAGCTTAGGTCTGAACACTGAAGCTTTCTTT.

The V gene is TRBV11-2, the J gene TRBJ1-2; no definite D call. The CDR3 consists of 14 residues. Germline CDR1 is SGHAT and CDR2 is FQNNGV. Deletions cut 5 bases from V and 0 bases from J, with 10 bases between. CDR3 in amino acids: CASSPLRANYGYTF. CDR3 DNA: TGTGCCAGCAGCCCCCTGCGGGCTAACTATGGCTACACCTTC.

CDR3 sequence (DNA): TGTGCCAGCAGCCAAACTGCACTAAAGCGGGAGACCCGATACGAGCAGTACTTC. Its protein is CASSQTALKRETRYEQYF. V gene TRBV7-9 combines with J gene TRBJ2-7; 8 bases line up with TRBD2. The CDR3 contains 18 residues. Germline assignment: CDR1 SEHNR and CDR2 FQNEAQ (reference sequence). Trimming removed 5 bases from V and 4 bases from J; junction bases left unmatched: 19.

The chain is built from TRBV7-2 and TRBJ2-3; tentatively, D is TRBD2 (5 bases). Germline V lookup: CDR1 SGHTA, CDR2 FQGNSA. The germline V and J ends were trimmed by 3 bases and 4 bases, with 14 bases remaining between them. The CDR3 has 15 residues. The CDR3 reads CASSFKGAKADTQYF. CDR3 nucleotides: TGTGCCAGCAGCTTTAAGGGAGCCAAGGCAGATACGCAGTATTTT. The entire variable domain, with the rest obtained from reference TRBV7-2 and TRBJ2-3, is as follows: GAGVSQSPSNKVTEKGKDVELRCDPISGHTALYWYRQSLGQGLEFLIYFQGNSAPDKSGLPSDRFSAERTGGSVSTLTIQRTQQEDSAVYLCASSFKGAKADTQYFGPGTRLTVL.

Only a few counts were recorded for this clonotype. This chain connects TRBV5-1 to TRBJ2-7, with TRBD1 as a possible D gene (5 bases). This CDR3 has 15 amino acids. The germline V and J ends were trimmed by 0 bases and 4 bases, with 14 bases remaining between them. Germline-derived CDR1 and CDR2 are SGHRS and YFSETQ. The CDR3 here is CASSLVPGPLYEQYF. The CDR3 DNA sequence: TGCGCCAGCAGCTTGGTACCAGGGCCTCTTTACGAGCAGTACTTC.

This chain links TRBV28 with TRBJ2-1; 11 bases map to TRBD2. V lost 6 bases and J lost 7; bases outside the gene matches: 8. The germline V gene has CDR1 MDHEN and CDR2 SYDVKM. The CDR3 runs 15 residues. The DNA of the CDR3 is TGTGCCAGCAGGTCGGTGACTAGCGGGAATAATGAGCAGTTCTTC. It encodes CASRSVTSGNNEQFF.

This chain joins TRBV24-1 and TRBJ2-7; D unclear. Germline values: CDR1 KGHDR, CDR2 SFDVKD. The CDR3 consists of 13 residues. Trimming removed 6 bases at V and 0 bases at J, with 8 bases between. CDR3 protein: CATSSRDSYEQYF. CDR3 nucleotide sequence: TGTGCCACCAGTTCGCGCGACTCCTACGAGCAGTACTTC.

The chain is built from TRBV6-5 and TRBJ1-5; TRBD1 is a possible D gene (6 bases). CDR3 length: 15 residues. The germline V gene encodes CDR1 MNHEY and CDR2 SVGAGI. Trimming removed 5 bases at V and 2 bases at J, with 13 bases between. CDR3 nucleotide sequence: TGTGCCAGCAGTCCGACAGGAGGCGGCAATCAGCCCCAGCATTTT. It yields the protein CASSPTGGGNQPQHF.

The chain combines TRBV6-5 with TRBJ2-7, with D tentatively TRBD2 (6 bases). V lost 2 bases and J 3 bases, leaving 14 bases between the germline ends. This CDR3 has 15 residues. Germline V CDR1 and CDR2: MNHEY, SVGAGI. The CDR3 sequence: CASSYPVGSGYEQYF. The CDR3 nucleotides read TGTGCCAGCAGTTACCCCGTGGGTAGCGGCTACGAGCAGTACTTC.

J is TRBJ1-5 and V is TRBV10-3; no definite D call. Germline-derived CDR1 and CDR2 are ENHRY and SYGVKD. V was cut by 0 bases and J by 7 bases, with 10 bases left in between. The CDR3 has 14 residues. The chain's CDR3 is CAISESLRGQPQHF. The CDR3, as DNA: TGTGCCATCAGTGAGTCGTTGAGAGGACAGCCCCAGCATTTT.

This clonotype was detected a few times. The V and J genes are TRBV5-6 and TRBJ2-3, with D possibly TRBD2 on 7 matching bases. V was pared by 4 bases and J by 3 bases, with 15 bases between. The CDR3 contains 15 residues. Germline assignment: CDR1 SGHDT and CDR2 YYEEEE. CDR3 sequence reads: CASSQLGGRTDTQYF. The DNA for the CDR3 is TGTGCCAGCAGCCAGCTCGGGGGGCGGACAGATACGCAGTATTTT.

The chain combines TRBV7-9 with TRBJ2-1, with TRBD2 matching over 11 bases. The V and J ends lost 6 bases and 7 bases, in that order; junction bases with no gene match: 11. Germline V gene lookup returns CDR1 SEHNR and CDR2 FQNEAQ (reference sequence). The CDR3 consists of 16 residues. As DNA, the CDR3 is TGTGCCAGCAGGTCTGCTCTAGCGGGAGGAGGGAATGAGCAGTTCTTC. Translating it yields CASRSALAGGGNEQFF.

Concerning this clonotype: A much larger clonotype is one base distant, so this may be a read error. The chain has TRBV6-6 and TRBJ2-7, with 7 bases fitting TRBD2. Germline values: CDR1 MNHNY, CDR2 SVGAGI (reference sequence). The CDR3 is 13 amino acids. V lost 6 bases and J lost 2; bases outside the gene matches: 4. CDR3 amino acids: CASRERGAYEQYF. CDR3 DNA: TGTGCCAGCAGAGAGCGGGGTGCCTACGAGCAGTACTTC.

The genes are TRBV19 and TRBJ2-7; tentative D call: TRBD1 (6 bases). V was trimmed by 6 bases and J by 7 bases, leaving 16 bases between them. The CDR3 loop spans 13 amino acids. CDR1 and CDR2 from the germline V gene are LNHDA and SQIVND (reference sequence). CDR3 region: CASSMDSEDEQYF. The CDR3 nucleotides read TGTGCCAGTAGCATGGACAGTGAGGATGAGCAGTACTTC.

Written as DNA, the CDR3 is TGCAGTGCCGCAAGGGGAGGGACAGATACGCAGTATTTT. Residues: CSAARGGTDTQYF. The chain uses TRBV20-1 and TRBJ2-3; the match to TRBD2 covers 7 bases. From germline, CDR1 is DFQATT and CDR2 SNEGSKA (reference sequence). This CDR3 is built from 13 residues. V lost 6 bases and J lost 3; bases outside the gene matches: 6.

The CDR3 loop is CASSLTSGGSGKYF. CDR3 nucleotide sequence: TGTGCCAGCAGCTTGACTAGCGGGGGGTCCGGGAAGTACTTC. V and J are TRBV7-9 and TRBJ2-5; 13 positions agree with TRBD2. The CDR3 consists of 14 residues. Germline V CDR1 and CDR2: SEHNR, FQNEAQ (reference sequence). With 3 bases clipped from V and 12 bases from J, the junction kept 7 bases outside the gene matches.

This clonotype was seen repeatedly, ten times or more. This chain links TRBV4-2 with TRBJ2-4; perhaps TRBD1 as D (6 bases). Trimming pared 0 bases from V and 6 bases from J, leaving 21 bases between. The CDR3 covers 18 residues. Germline-derived CDR1 and CDR2 are LGHNA and YNFKEQ. The DNA for the CDR3 is TGTGCCAGCAGCCAAGATGAGGGGGATGTAGGGGAAGGAAACATTCAGTACTTC. Residues: CASSQDEGDVGEGNIQYF.

The genes are TRBV12-3 or TRBV12-4 and TRBJ1-5; D not resolved. The CDR3 extends over 13 amino acids. V was cut by 6 bases and J by 1 base, with 7 bases left in between. CDR3 in DNA: TGTGCCAGCAGGGAAGGGAGCAATCAGCCCCAGCATTTT. Encoded protein: CASREGSNQPQHF.

This clonotype has a handful of counts. V is TRBV7-9 and J is TRBJ2-7; TRBD2 matches 13 bases. The germline gives CDR1 SEHNR, CDR2 FQNEAQ (reference sequence). Trimming took 5 bases from V and 4 from J; bases not matched to a gene: 8. This CDR3 comprises 16 residues. This chain's CDR3 is CASSVGGLAGEYEQYF. The DNA of the CDR3 is TGTGCCAGCAGCGTAGGTGGACTAGCGGGAGAATACGAGCAGTACTTC.

The chain couples TRBV28 to TRBJ2-7; 11 bases map to TRBD2. The V gene's germline CDR1 is MDHEN and CDR2 SYDVKM. V was clipped by 4 bases and J by 2 bases; unmatched bases: 16. The CDR3 is 19 residues long. The DNA for the CDR3 is TGTGCCAGCAGTTCCCTGGTTAGCGGGAGGGCCAATATCCCCTACGAGCAGTACTTC. Protein: CASSSLVSGRANIPYEQYF.

The rearrangement uses TRBV29-1 and TRBJ2-1, with 8 bases lining up with TRBD2. With the DNA end fitting TRBJ2-7 better, the J assignment may be wrong. CDR3 length: 12 residues. Germline V gives CDR1 SQVTM, CDR2 ANQGSEA. The CDR3, as DNA: TGCAGCGTTGCCGGGAGGGCGGATGAGCAGTACTTC. It specifies CSVAGRADEQYF.

The chain is built from TRBV9 and TRBJ2-1, with a tentative D call TRBD1 (6 bases). Trimming took off 0 bases at V and 7 bases at J, with 20 bases between the two ends. This CDR3 region has 17 residues. Germline V gene sequence: CDR1 SGDLS, CDR2 YYNGEE. CDR3 sequence reads: CASSVGTQGLTGNEQFF. CDR3 DNA sequence: TGTGCCAGCAGCGTAGGAACCCAGGGGCTAACGGGTAATGAGCAGTTCTTC.

This clonotype has a handful of counts. The V call is TRBV10-3, the J call TRBJ2-7; perhaps TRBD2 as D (5 bases). Germline V CDR1 and CDR2: ENHRY, SYGVKD. V was pared by 4 bases and J by 0 bases, with 7 bases between. The CDR3 is 13 amino acids. CDR3 DNA sequence: TGTGCCATCAGTGTTGGGAGCTCCTACGAGCAGTACTTC. Translation gives CAISVGSSYEQYF.

This clonotype was counted once. One end of the junction does not line up with germline, which may come from a read error. This chain connects TRBV3-1 to TRBJ1-6; no firm D call. Germline V CDR1 and CDR2: LGHDT, YNNKEL (reference sequence). There are 18 residues in the CDR3. The CDR3 spells CASSREGSVGSYKSPLHF. In DNA form, the CDR3 reads TGTGCCAGCAGCCGGGAAGGGAGTGTTGGGTCCTATAAGTCACCCCTCCACTTT.

The chain employs TRBV29-1 and TRBJ2-1; D unresolved. Per germline, CDR1 SQVTM and CDR2 ANQGSEA. The CDR3 spans 13 residues. V lost 3 bases and J 8 bases, leaving 14 bases between the germline ends. DNA for the CDR3: TGCAGCGTTGATCTGGCGCAGGTCGATGAGCAGTTCTTC. Protein: CSVDLAQVDEQFF.